This TCR beta chain emerged from a study of T cells in Graves' hyperthyroidism and ophthalmopathy. This clonotype came up many times. Hyperthyroidism patients were newly diagnosed, had disease duration under 2 months, and were aged 18 to 65 years. It was RNA transcripts that yielded the amplified TCR beta CDR3 regions. During a first-round RT-PCR of the TCR CDR3, the HTBI primer set was used. Using its own MiXCR run on the multiplex PCR reads, TCRdb lists one record per CDR3 protein. Among about 160,000 distinct CDR3 sequences, roughly 9.4% were seen once, and the ten largest hold more than 20%. The sequencing input was blood. This receptor was identified in a woman aged 18-29 years with Graves' hyperthyroidism that later progressed to Graves' ophthalmopathy.

CDR3 protein: CASSKDSAEQFF. Here the CDR3 DNA reads TGTGCCAGCAGCAAGGATTCAGCCGAGCAGTTCTTC. The chain has TRBV7-8 and TRBJ2-1; unclear D gene. Trimming cost V 5 bases and J 10 bases, with 12 bases left between them. The CDR3 is 12 amino acids. In germline, CDR1 is SGHVS, CDR2 FQNEAQ.